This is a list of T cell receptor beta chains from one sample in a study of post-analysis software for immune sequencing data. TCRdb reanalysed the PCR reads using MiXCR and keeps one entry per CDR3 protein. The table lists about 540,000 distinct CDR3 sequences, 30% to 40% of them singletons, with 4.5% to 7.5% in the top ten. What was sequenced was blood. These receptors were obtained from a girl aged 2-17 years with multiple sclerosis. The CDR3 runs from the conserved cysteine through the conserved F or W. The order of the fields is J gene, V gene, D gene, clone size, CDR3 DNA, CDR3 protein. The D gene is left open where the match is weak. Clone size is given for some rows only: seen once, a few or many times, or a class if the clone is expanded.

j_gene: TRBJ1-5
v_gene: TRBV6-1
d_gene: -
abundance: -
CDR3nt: TGTGCCACAATGACGGCAGGGCCCTATAGCAATCAGCCCCAGCATTTT
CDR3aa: CATMTAGPYSNQPQHF

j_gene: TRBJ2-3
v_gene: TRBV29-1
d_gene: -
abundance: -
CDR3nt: TGCAGCGCCGGACAACAAGATACGCAGTATTTT
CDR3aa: CSAGQQDTQYF

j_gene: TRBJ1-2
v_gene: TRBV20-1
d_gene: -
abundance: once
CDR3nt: TGCAGTGCTAGAGGCAGGACGGGGAACTATGGCTACACCTTC
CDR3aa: CSARGRTGNYGYTF

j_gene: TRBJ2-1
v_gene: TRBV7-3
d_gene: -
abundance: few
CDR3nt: TGTGCCAGCAGCCTCCTACAGGGTTCGGATGAGCAGTGCTTC
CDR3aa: CASSLLQGSDEQCF

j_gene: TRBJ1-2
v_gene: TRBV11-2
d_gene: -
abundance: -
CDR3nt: TGTGCCAGCAGCGTGAGAGGGGCTGGCTACACCTTC
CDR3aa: CASSVRGAGYTF

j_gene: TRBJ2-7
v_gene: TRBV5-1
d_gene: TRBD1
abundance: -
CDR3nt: TGCGCCAGCAGCTTGGCTACCAGGGGGCTAGAGCAGTACTTC
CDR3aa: CASSLATRGLEQYF

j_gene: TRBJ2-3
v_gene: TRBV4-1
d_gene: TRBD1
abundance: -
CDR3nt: TGCGCCAGCAGCCATGGCGGGACAGGGGTCACAGATACGCAGTATTTT
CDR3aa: CASSHGGTGVTDTQYF

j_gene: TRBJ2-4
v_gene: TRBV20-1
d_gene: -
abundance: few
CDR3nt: TGCAGTGCTAGAGTGGGCGGCATCTCCAAAAACATTCAGTACTTC
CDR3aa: CSARVGGISKNIQYF

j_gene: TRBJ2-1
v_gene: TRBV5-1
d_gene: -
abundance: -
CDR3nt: TGCGCCAGCAGCTCCGAGAACGCCAATGAGCAGTTCTTC
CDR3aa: CASSSENANEQFF

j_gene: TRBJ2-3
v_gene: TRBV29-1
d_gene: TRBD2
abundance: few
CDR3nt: TGCAGCGTTGACGGGACTAGCGGGGGGCCTCTCACAGGTACGCAGTATTTT
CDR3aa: CSVDGTSGGPLTGTQYF

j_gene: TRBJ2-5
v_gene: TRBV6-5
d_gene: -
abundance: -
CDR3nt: TGTGCCAGCAGGCCGATCACAGGGTTAGCTGATGTGACCCAGTACTTC
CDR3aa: CASRPITGLADVTQYF

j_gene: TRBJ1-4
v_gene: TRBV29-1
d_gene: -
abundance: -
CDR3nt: TGCAGCGTTGATCTAGGTTCTAATGAAAAACTGTTTTTT
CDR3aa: CSVDLGSNEKLFF

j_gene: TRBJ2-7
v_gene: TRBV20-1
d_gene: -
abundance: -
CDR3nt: TGCAGTGCTAGAGAGGACACTTCCTACGAGCAGTACTTC
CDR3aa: CSAREDTSYEQYF

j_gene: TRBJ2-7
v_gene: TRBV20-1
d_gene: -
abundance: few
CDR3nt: TGCAGTGCCGCCTCCTCTAGGGGCGAGCAGTACTTC
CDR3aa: CSAASSRGEQYF

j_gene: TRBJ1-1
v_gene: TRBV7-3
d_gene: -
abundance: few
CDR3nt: TGTGCCAGCAGCTTAAGGGGCTGGGCCGGGACACCCTCTGAAGCTTTCTTT
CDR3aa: CASSLRGWAGTPSEAFF

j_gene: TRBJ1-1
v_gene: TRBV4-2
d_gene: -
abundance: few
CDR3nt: TGTGCCAGCAGCCAAGTGGTCACTGAAGCTTTCTTT
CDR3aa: CASSQVVTEAFF

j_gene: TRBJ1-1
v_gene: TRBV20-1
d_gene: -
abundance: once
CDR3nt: TGCAGTGCCCCTGAGGGAGGGAGGAGGACTGAAGCTTTCTTT
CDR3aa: CSAPEGGRRTEAFF

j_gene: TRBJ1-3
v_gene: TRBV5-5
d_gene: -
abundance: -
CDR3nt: TGTGCCAGCAGCGGGCAGGCCGCCTATGGAAACACCATATATTTT
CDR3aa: CASSGQAAYGNTIYF

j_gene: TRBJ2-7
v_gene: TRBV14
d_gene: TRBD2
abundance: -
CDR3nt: TGTGCCAGCAGCCAAGGCGGACTAGCGGGAAACGAGCAGTACTTC
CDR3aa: CASSQGGLAGNEQYF

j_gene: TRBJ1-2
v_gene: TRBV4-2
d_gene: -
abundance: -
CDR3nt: TGTGCCAGCAGCCAAGATCTGGCGGGTGGCTACACCTTC
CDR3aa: CASSQDLAGGYTF

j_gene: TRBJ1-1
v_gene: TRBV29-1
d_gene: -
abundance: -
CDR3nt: TGCAGCGTCCTATCGAACACTGAAGCTTTCTTT
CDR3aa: CSVLSNTEAFF

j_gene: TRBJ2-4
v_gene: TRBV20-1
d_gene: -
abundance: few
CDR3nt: TGCAGTGCTGGGGGACCCGTTGGAAACATTCAGTACTTC
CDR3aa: CSAGGPVGNIQYF

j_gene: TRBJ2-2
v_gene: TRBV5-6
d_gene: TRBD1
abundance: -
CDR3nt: TGTGCCAGCAGCCCTAGGGCCAGGGGGCGCATCACCGGGGAGCTGTTTTTT
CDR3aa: CASSPRARGRITGELFF

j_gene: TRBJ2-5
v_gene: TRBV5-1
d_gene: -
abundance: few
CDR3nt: TGCGCCAGCAGCTTACATCGGGAGACCCAGTACTTC
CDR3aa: CASSLHRETQYF

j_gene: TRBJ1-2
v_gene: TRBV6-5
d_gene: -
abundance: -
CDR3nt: TGTGCCAGCAGCGCCTCCAAAAGACTCGGCTACACCTTC
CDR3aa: CASSASKRLGYTF

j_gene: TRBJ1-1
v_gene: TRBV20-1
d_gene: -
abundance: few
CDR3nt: TGCAGTGCTACGAGTTTCGGCACTGAAGCTTTCTTT
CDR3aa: CSATSFGTEAFF

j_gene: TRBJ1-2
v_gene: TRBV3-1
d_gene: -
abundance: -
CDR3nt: TGTGCCAGCAGCCAAGAAGGACTTGGCTACACCTTC
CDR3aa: CASSQEGLGYTF

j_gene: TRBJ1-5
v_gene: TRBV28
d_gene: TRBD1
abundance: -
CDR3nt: TGTGCCAGCAGTGATCACAGGGGAAGTGGCAATCAGCCCCAGCATTTT
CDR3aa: CASSDHRGSGNQPQHF

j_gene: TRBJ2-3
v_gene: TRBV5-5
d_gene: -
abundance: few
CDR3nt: TGTGCCAGCAGCTCCCCAGAAGGTGGCACAGATACGCAGTATTTT
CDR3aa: CASSSPEGGTDTQYF

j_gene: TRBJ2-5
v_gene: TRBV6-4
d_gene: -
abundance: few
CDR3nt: TGTGCCGGCAGCCGAGGGTTCCAAGAGACCCAGTACTTC
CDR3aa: CAGSRGFQETQYF

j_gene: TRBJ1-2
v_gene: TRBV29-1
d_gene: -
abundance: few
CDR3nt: TGCAGCGCGGACGGACGGACCGATCACGATGGCTACACCTTC
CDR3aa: CSADGRTDHDGYTF

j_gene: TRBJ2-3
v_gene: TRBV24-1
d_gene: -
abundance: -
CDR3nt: TGTGCCACCAGTAAACTGACAGGAGGGGCGAGCACAGATACGCAGTATTTT
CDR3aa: CATSKLTGGASTDTQYF

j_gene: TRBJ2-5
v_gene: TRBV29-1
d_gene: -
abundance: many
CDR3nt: TGCAGCGTTGAAAGACAACAAGAGACCCAGTACTTC
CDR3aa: CSVERQQETQYF

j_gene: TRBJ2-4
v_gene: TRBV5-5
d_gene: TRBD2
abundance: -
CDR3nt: TGTGCCAGCAGCTTGGCCGTTGGATCGGGGGGGGCAGGAAGGGAAAACATTCAGTACTTC
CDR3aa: CASSLAVGSGGAGRENIQYF

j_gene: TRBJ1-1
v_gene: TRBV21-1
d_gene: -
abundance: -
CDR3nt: TGTGCCAGCTCTCGAAGGAACACTGAAGCTTTCTTT
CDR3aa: CASSRRNTEAFF

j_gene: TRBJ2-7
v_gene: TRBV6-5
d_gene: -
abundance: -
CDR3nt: TGTGCCGGCAGTTACTCGTGGGGGCAGTCCTACGAGCAGTACTTC
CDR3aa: CAGSYSWGQSYEQYF

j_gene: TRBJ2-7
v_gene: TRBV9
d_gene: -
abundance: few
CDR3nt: TGTGCCAGCAGCGTAGCGGACGAAGGCGAGCAGTACTTC
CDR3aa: CASSVADEGEQYF

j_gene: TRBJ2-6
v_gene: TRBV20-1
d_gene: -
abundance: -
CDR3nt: TGCAGTGCTTGGGACCTCGGGGCCAACGTCCTGACTTTC
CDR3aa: CSAWDLGANVLTF

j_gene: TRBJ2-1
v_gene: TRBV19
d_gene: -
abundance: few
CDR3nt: TGTGCCAGTAGTAGGGACGGGGAGAGGTACAATGAGCAGTTCTTC
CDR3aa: CASSRDGERYNEQFF

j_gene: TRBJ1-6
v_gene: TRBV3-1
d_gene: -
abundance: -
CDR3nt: TGTGCCAGCAGCGGTTCGTCCCAGAATAATTCACCCCTCCACTTT
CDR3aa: CASSGSSQNNSPLHF

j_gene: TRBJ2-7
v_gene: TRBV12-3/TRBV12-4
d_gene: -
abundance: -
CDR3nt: TGTGCCAGCAGTTTAATGGGACCCTTCAGCGAGCAGTACTTC
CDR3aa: CASSLMGPFSEQYF

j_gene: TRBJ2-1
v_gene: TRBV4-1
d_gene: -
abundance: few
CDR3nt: TGCGCCAGCAGCCAAGAGGCGACCCTGGGCAATGAGCAGTTCTTC
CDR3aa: CASSQEATLGNEQFF